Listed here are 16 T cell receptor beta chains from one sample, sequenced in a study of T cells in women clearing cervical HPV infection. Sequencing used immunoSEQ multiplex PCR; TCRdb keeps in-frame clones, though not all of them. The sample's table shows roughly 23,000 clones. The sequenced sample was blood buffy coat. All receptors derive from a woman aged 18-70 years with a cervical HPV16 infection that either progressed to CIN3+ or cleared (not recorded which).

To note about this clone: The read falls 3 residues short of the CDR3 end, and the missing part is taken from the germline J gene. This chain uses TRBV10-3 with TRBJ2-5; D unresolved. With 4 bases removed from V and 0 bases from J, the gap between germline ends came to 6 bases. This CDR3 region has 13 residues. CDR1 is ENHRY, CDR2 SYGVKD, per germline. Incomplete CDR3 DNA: TGTGCCATCAGTGTATCGGACCAAGAGACC. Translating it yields CAISVSDQET. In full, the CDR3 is CAISVSDQETQYF.

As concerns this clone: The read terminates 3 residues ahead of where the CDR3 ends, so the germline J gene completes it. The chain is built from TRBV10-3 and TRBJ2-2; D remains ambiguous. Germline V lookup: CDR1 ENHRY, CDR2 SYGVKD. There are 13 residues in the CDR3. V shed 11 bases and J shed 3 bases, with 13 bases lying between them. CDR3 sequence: CAAHPRDTGELFF. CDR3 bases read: TGTGCCGCACATCCCCGGGACACCGGGGAG.

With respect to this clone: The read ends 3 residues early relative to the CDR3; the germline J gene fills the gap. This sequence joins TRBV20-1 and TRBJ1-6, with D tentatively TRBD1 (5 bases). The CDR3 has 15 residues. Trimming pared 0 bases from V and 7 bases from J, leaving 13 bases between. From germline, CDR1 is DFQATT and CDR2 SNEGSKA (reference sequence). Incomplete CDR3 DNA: TGCAGTGCTAGAGATTCTAGGGGTGGCAATTCACCC. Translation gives CSARDSRGGNSP. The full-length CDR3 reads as CSARDSRGGNSPLHF.

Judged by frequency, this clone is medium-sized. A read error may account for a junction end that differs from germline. CDR3 residues: CASSPGQGNEQFF. The part of the CDR3 DNA that was read is TGTGCTAGCAGCCCAGGCCAGGGGAATGAG. This chain joins TRBV7-7 and TRBJ2-1, with a possible D match to TRBD1 (6 bases). The read is 3 residues too short to cover the CDR3 end, so that end is filled in from the germline J gene. Looked up from germline, CDR1 is SSHAT and CDR2 is FNYEAQ (reference sequence). This CDR3 is 13 amino acids long.

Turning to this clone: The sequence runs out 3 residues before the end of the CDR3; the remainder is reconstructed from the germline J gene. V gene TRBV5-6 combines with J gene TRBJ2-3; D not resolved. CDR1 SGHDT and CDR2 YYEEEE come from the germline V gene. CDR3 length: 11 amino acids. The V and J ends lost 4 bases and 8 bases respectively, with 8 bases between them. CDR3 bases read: TGTGCCAGCAGCCTAGTTGGTACG. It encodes CASSLVGT. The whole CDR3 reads CASSLVGTQYF.

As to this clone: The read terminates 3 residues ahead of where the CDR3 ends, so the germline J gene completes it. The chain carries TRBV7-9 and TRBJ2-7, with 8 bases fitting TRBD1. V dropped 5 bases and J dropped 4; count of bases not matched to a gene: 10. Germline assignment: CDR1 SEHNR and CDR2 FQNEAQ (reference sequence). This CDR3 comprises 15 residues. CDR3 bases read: TGTGCCAGCAGCGTGGGACAGGAGGGGCGTTACGAG. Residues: CASSVGQEGRYE. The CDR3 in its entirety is CASSVGQEGRYEQYF.

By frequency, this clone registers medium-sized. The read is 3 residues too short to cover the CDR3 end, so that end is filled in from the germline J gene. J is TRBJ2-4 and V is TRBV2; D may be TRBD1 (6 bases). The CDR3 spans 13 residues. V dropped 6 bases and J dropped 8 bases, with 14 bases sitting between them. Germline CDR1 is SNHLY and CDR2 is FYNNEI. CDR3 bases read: TGTGCCAGCAGCTTTGGACAGACCGACATT. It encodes CASSFGQTDI. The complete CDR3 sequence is CASSFGQTDIQYF. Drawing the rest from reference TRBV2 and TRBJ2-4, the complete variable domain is EPEVTQTPSHQVTQMGQEVILRCVPISNHLYFYWYRQILGQKVEFLVSFYNNEISEKSEIFDDQFSVERPDGSNFTLKIRSTKLEDSAMYFCASSFGQTDIQYFGAGTRLSVL.

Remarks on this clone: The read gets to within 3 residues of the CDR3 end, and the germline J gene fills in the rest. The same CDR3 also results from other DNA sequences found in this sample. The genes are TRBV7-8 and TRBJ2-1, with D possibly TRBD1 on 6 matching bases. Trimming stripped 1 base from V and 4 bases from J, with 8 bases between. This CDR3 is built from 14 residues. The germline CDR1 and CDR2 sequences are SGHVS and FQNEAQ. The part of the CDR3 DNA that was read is TGTGCCAGCAGCTTAGTGACAGGATACAATGAG. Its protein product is CASSLVTGYNE. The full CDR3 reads CASSLVTGYNEQFF.

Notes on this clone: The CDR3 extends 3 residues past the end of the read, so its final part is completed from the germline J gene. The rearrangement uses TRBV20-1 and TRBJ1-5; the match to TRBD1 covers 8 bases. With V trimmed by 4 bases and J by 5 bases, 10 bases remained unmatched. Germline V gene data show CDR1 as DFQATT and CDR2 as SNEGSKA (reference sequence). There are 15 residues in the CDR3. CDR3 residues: CSATIIGQGHQPQHF. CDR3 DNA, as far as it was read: TGCAGTGCTACAATTATTGGACAGGGCCATCAGCCC.

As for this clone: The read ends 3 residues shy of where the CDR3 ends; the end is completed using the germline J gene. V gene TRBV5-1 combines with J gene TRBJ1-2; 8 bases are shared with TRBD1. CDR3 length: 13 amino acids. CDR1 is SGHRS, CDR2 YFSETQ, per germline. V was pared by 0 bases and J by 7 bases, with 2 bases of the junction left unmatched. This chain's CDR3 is CASSLGDRLGYTF. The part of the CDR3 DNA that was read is TGCGCCAGCAGCTTGGGGGACAGGCTTGGC. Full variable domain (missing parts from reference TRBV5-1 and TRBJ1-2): KAGVTQTPRYLIKTRGQQVTLSCSPISGHRSVSWYQQTPGQGLQFLFEYFSETQRNKGNFPGRFSGRQFSNSRSEMNVSTLELGDSALYLCASSLGDRLGYTFGSGTRLTVV.

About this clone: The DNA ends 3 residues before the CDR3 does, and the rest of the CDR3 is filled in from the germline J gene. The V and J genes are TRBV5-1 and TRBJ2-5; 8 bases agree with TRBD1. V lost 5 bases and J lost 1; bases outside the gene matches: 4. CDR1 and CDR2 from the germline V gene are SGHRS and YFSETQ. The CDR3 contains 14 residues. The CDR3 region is CASRTGTGQETQYF. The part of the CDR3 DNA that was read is TGCGCCAGCAGAACCGGGACAGGCCAAGAGACC. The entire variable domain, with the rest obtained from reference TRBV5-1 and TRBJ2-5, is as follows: KAGVTQTPRYLIKTRGQQVTLSCSPISGHRSVSWYQQTPGQGLQFLFEYFSETQRNKGNFPGRFSGRQFSNSRSEMNVSTLELGDSALYLCASRTGTGQETQYFGPGTRLLVL.

CDR3 DNA, as far as it was read: TGTGCCAGCAGCCCCGACAGGGTCTATGGC. It specifies CASSPDRVYG. The CDR3 in its entirety is CASSPDRVYGYTF. The V gene is TRBV7-9, the J gene TRBJ1-2, with TRBD1 matching 7 bases. The read falls 3 residues short of the CDR3 end, and the missing part is taken from the germline J gene. The CDR3 runs 13 residues. J was trimmed by 4 bases and V by 5 bases; bases with no gene match: 4. Germline lookup yields CDR1 SEHNR and CDR2 FQNEAQ (reference sequence).

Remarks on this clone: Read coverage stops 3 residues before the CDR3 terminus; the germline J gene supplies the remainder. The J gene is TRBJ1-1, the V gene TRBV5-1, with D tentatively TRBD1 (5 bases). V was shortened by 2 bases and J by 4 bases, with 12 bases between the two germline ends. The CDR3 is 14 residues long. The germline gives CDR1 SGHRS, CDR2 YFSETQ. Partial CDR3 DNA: TGCGCCAGCAGCTTTGAGGGGAGGGGCACTGAA. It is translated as CASSFEGRGTE. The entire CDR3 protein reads CASSFEGRGTEAFF.

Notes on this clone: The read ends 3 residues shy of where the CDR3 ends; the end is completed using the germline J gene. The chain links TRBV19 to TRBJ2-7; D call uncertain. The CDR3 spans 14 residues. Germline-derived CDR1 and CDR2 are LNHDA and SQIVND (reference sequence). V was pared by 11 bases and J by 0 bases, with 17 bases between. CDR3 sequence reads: CASVSCISSYEQYF. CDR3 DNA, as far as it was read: TGTGCCTCCGTCTCTTGTATTTCCTCCTACGAG.

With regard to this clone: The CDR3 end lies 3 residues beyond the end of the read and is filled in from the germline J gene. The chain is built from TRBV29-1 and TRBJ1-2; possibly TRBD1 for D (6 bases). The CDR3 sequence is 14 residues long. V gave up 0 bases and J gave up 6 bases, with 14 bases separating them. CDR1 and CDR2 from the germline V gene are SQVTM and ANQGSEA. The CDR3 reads CSVEDPGAYDGYTF. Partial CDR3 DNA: TGCAGCGTTGAAGATCCAGGGGCTTATGATGGC.

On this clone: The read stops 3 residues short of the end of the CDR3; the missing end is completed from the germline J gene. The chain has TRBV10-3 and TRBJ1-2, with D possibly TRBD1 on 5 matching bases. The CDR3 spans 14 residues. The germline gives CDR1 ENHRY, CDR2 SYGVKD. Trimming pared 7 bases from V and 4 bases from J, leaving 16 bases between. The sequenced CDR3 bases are TGTGCCATCAAGACAGTCCAGATAGGCTATGGC. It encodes CAIKTVQIGYG. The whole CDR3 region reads CAIKTVQIGYGYTF.